This TCR beta chain was recorded in a study of Ad26.COV2.S vaccination and SARS-CoV-2 variants. Assay: immunoSEQ multiplex PCR; the TCRdb copy retains only in-frame clones and omits some. The top ten hold 3.6% of the sample, which has 350,000 to 500,000 clones, 85% to 90% seen once. The treatment is: approximately 18 received Ad26.COV2.S at low or high dose, single or two shots; about 5 received placebo; per-sample allocation not given. Day 63 after the first vaccine or placebo injection was the time point for sampling. V lost 2 bases, J lost 0 bases, and 10 bases lay in between. Germline V CDR1 and CDR2: MDHEN, SYDVKM. The CDR3 sequence is 15 residues long.

This sample comprised peripheral blood, obtained in a trial of Ad26.COV2.S vaccine versus placebo. V usage is TRBV28 and J usage is TRBJ1-1; no firm D call. The clonotype was recovered from a person between 18 and 60 years old who received the Ad26.COV2.S COVID-19 vaccine or a placebo. The DNA for the CDR3 is TGTGCCAGCAGTTTAGCGGGTCTCATGAACACTGAAGCTTTCTTT. Its translation is CASSLAGLMNTEAFF.